A single sample is the source of the 23 T cell receptor beta chains below, sequenced in a study of CD8 T cells in ankylosing spondylitis. Via MiXCR, TCRdb re-called the 5' RACE reads, giving one row per CDR3 protein. The table lists about 250,000 distinct CDR3 sequences, more than 15% of them singletons. The material sequenced was blood, either unsorted or a sorted T cell fraction (not recorded which). These receptors all come from a male donor with ankylosing spondylitis or in good health (not recorded which).

This clonotype appeared a few times. The chain carries TRBV13 and TRBJ1-3; 9 positions agree with TRBD1. This CDR3 contains 19 residues. V dropped 3 bases and J dropped 3; count of bases not matched to a gene: 15. The germline CDR1 and CDR2 sequences are PRHDT and FYEKMQ (reference sequence). The CDR3 spells CASSFTTGGIVYFGNTIYF. DNA for the CDR3: TGTGCCAGCAGCTTTACGACAGGGGGAATAGTATATTTTGGAAACACCATATATTTT.

This clonotype appeared a few times. V is TRBV20-1 and J is TRBJ2-1; 10 bases line up with TRBD2. Germline CDR1 is DFQATT and CDR2 is SNEGSKA (reference sequence). This CDR3 contains 15 residues. J lost 8 bases, V lost 1 base, and 8 bases had no gene match. The CDR3 here is CSARVTSGVQDEQFF. CDR3 coding DNA: TGCAGTGCTAGAGTTACTAGCGGGGTCCAGGATGAGCAGTTCTTC.

Many counts were recorded for this clonotype. The V gene is TRBV4-1, the J gene TRBJ2-2, with 8 bases aligning to TRBD1. The J segment lost 5 bases and the V segment lost 4 bases, leaving 6 bases of the junction unmatched. This CDR3 comprises 15 residues. Germline assignment: CDR1 MGHRA and CDR2 YSYEKL. The CDR3: CASSPDRGGTGELFF. The CDR3, as DNA: TGCGCCAGCAGCCCCGACAGGGGTGGGACCGGGGAGCTGTTTTTT.

The chain links TRBV9 to TRBJ2-7; 9 bases match TRBD2. The germline V gene has CDR1 SGDLS and CDR2 YYNGEE. The J segment lost 3 bases and the V segment lost 2 bases, leaving 9 bases of the junction unmatched. The CDR3 length is 16 residues. This chain's CDR3 is CASSVAPEREDYEQYF. For the CDR3, the DNA is TGTGCCAGCAGCGTTGCCCCCGAGCGGGAGGACTACGAGCAGTACTTC.

The V and J genes are TRBV9 and TRBJ2-1; D is undetermined. Looked up from germline, CDR1 is SGDLS and CDR2 is YYNGEE. The CDR3 totals 15 residues. Trimming cost V 0 bases and J 0 bases, with 7 bases left between them. The CDR3 nucleotides are TGTGCCAGCAGCGTAGTCCCAGACTCCTACAATGAGCAGTTCTTC. Its translation: CASSVVPDSYNEQFF.

Regarding this clonotype: It may be a read error: a sequence one base away is much more abundant. This rearrangement joins TRBV28 to TRBJ2-7; 11 bases map to TRBD2. V lost 3 bases, J lost 6 bases, and 10 bases stayed unmatched. The CDR3 extends over 16 amino acids. Germline loops: CDR1 MDHEN, CDR2 SYDVKM. CDR3 DNA: TGTGCCAGCAGTTTGGACGGGACTAGCGGATCTTGCGAGCAGTACTTC. This sequence encodes CASSLDGTSGSCEQYF.

This clonotype was counted many times. This chain links TRBV27 with TRBJ1-1; no reliable D call. The CDR3 contains 12 residues. Germline V gives CDR1 MNHEY, CDR2 SMNVEV (reference sequence). Trimming took 4 bases from V and 7 from J, leaving 10 bases between them. The CDR3 is CASSSPSDEAFF. The CDR3, as DNA: TGTGCCAGCAGTTCCCCAAGTGATGAAGCTTTCTTT.

V and J are TRBV12-3 or TRBV12-4 and TRBJ2-7; 10 bases match TRBD1. After removal of 4 bases from V and 5 bases from J, the junction contained 5 bases not matched to a gene. The CDR3 is 14 residues long. In DNA, the CDR3 is TGTGCCAGCAGTTATTCGACAGGGGGCAACGAGCAGTACTTC. Encoded protein: CASSYSTGGNEQYF.

This clonotype was counted only a few times. V is TRBV7-3 and J is TRBJ2-1; 8 bases line up with TRBD1. The CDR3 extends over 15 amino acids. Trimming took 5 bases from V and 2 from J; bases not matched to a gene: 5. Germline lookup yields CDR1 SGHTA and CDR2 FQGTGA. CDR3 amino acids: CASSLRDRPYNEQFF. In nucleotides, the CDR3 is TGTGCCAGCAGCCTCCGGGACAGGCCCTACAATGAGCAGTTCTTC.

The chain combines TRBV29-1 with TRBJ2-1; 14 bases map to TRBD2. Germline V gene data show CDR1 as SQVTM and CDR2 as ANQGSEA. V dropped 3 bases and J dropped 4; count of bases not matched to a gene: 8. This CDR3 spans 17 amino acids. The DNA of the CDR3 is TGCAGCGTTGAGGGGTCGGGACTAGCGGGGGAGTACAATGAGCAGTTCTTC. This encodes CSVEGSGLAGEYNEQFF.

This clonotype has just a few counts. The V gene is TRBV5-1, the J gene TRBJ2-7, with D unclear. Trimming took off 3 bases at V and 4 bases at J, with 17 bases between the two ends. Germline V gene lookup returns CDR1 SGHRS and CDR2 YFSETQ. The CDR3 length is 15 residues. In DNA, the CDR3 is TGCGCCAGCAGCTCCACGGGTTCCAGCCCTTACGAGCAGTACTTC. It encodes CASSSTGSSPYEQYF.

This clonotype has just a few counts. V and J are TRBV29-1 and TRBJ1-1, with no clear D. Germline V gene sequence: CDR1 SQVTM, CDR2 ANQGSEA. V gave up 0 bases and J gave up 0 bases, with 11 bases separating them. The CDR3 consists of 15 residues. CDR3 sequence (DNA): TGCAGCGTTGAAGAGGGCCGAAAGATGAACACTGAAGCTTTCTTT. Translated: CSVEEGRKMNTEAFF.

At least ten counts were recorded for this clonotype. The rearrangement uses TRBV11-2 and TRBJ2-3, with no clear D. V lost 5 bases and J 4 bases, leaving 13 bases between the germline ends. CDR3 length equals 14 residues. From germline, CDR1 is SGHAT and CDR2 FQNNGV. CDR3 in amino acids: CASSAERLSDTQYF. Written as DNA, the CDR3 is TGTGCCAGCAGCGCAGAAAGGCTCTCAGATACGCAGTATTTT.

The chain joins TRBV7-8 to TRBJ2-5, with no clear D. This CDR3 has 14 amino acids. Germline V gene data show CDR1 as SGHVS and CDR2 as FQNEAQ. The V and J ends lost 5 bases and 4 bases respectively, with 14 bases between them. This CDR3 reads CASSPYGSPETQYF. CDR3 sequence (DNA): TGTGCCAGCAGCCCCTACGGTAGCCCAGAGACCCAGTACTTC.

This clonotype was observed a handful of times. The chain recombines TRBV27 with TRBJ2-7; 8 bases map to TRBD1. V was clipped by 4 bases and J by 6 bases; unmatched bases: 11. CDR3 length: 15 residues. Per the germline V gene, CDR1 is MNHEY and CDR2 is SMNVEV (reference sequence). The CDR3 nucleotides are TGTGCCAGCAGTTGGGGAACAGGGGGGAATCTCGAGCAGTACTTC. The encoded protein is CASSWGTGGNLEQYF.

The sample holds a few counts of this clonotype. This chain links TRBV6-6 with TRBJ1-5; D is undetermined. The germline CDR1 and CDR2 sequences are MNHNY and SVGAGI (reference sequence). V dropped 2 bases and J dropped 8 bases, with 7 bases sitting between them. The CDR3 covers 12 residues. CDR3: CASSYRPKPQHF. CDR3 DNA: TGTGCCAGCAGTTACCGACCGAAGCCCCAGCATTTT.

This clonotype was counted between two and nine times. The V call is TRBV28, the J call TRBJ2-3; D is perhaps TRBD1 (5 bases). Germline CDR1 MDHEN, CDR2 SYDVKM. The CDR3 spans 13 residues. Trimming left V 11 bases short and J 1 base short, with 13 bases between. In DNA, the CDR3 is TGTGCCCTCAGGGCAGGGCGCACAGATACGCAGTATTTT. Amino acids: CALRAGRTDTQYF.

The V and J genes are TRBV12-3 or TRBV12-4 and TRBJ2-3, with TRBD2 matching over 7 bases. CDR3 size: 14 residues. Trimming took 5 bases from V and 2 from J; bases not matched to a gene: 4. The CDR3 region has the DNA TGTGCCAGCAGTCCCGGGACTATCACAGATACGCAGTATTTT. It codes for CASSPGTITDTQYF.

This chain uses TRBV7-3 with TRBJ2-3; D unclear. This CDR3 has 14 amino acids. CDR1 is SGHTA and CDR2 is FQGTGA in the germline V gene. V was shortened by 2 bases and J by 4 bases, with 10 bases between the two germline ends. In DNA, the CDR3 is TGTGCCAGCAGCTTATCTTCCCCGCCAGATACGCAGTATTTT. Amino acid sequence: CASSLSSPPDTQYF.

This clonotype has a handful of counts. This chain connects TRBV6-5 to TRBJ2-7, with D perhaps matching TRBD1 or TRBD2 (5 bases each). Germline V gives CDR1 MNHEY, CDR2 SVGAGI. V lost 2 bases, J lost 2 bases, and 10 bases lay in between. The CDR3 length is 14 residues. CDR3 DNA: TGTGCCAGCAGTTACGGGACCAGACCCTACGAGCAGTACTTC. Translating gives CASSYGTRPYEQYF.

The table lists this clonotype with a few counts. The rearrangement joins TRBV5-5 to TRBJ2-7, with unresolved D. The CDR3 runs to 14 residues. From germline, CDR1 is SGHKS and CDR2 YYEKEE (reference sequence). The V and J ends lost 2 bases and 2 bases respectively, with 11 bases between them. CDR3 DNA sequence: TGTGCCAGCAGCTTCTACGACGGTACCTACGAGCAGTACTTC. Translated, it gives CASSFYDGTYEQYF. Supplemented by reference TRBV5-5 and TRBJ2-7, the full variable domain reads DAGVTQSPTHLIKTRGQQVTLRCSPISGHKSVSWYQQVLGQGPQFIFQYYEKEERGRGNFPDRFSARQFPNYSSELNVNALLLGDSALYLCASSFYDGTYEQYFGPGTRLTVT.

In its sample, this clonotype was seen many times. This sequence joins TRBV7-8 and TRBJ2-5, with D possibly being TRBD2 (6 bases). The CDR3 consists of 14 residues. V was shortened by 2 bases and J by 1 base, with 8 bases between the two germline ends. CDR1 and CDR2 from the germline V gene are SGHVS and FQNEAQ. The CDR3 nucleotides read TGTGCCAGCAGCTTACCGGGAGCCCAAGAGACCCAGTACTTC. Its translation is CASSLPGAQETQYF.

This clonotype was seen many times. The rearrangement uses TRBV12-3 or TRBV12-4 and TRBJ2-3; D is unclear. V shed 0 bases and J shed 8 bases, with 9 bases lying between them. The CDR3 has 13 amino acids. CDR3 DNA: TGTGCCAGCAGTTTAGCCCCGAAAAGTACGCAGTATTTT. This sequence encodes CASSLAPKSTQYF.